These T cell receptor beta chains were read from a single sample in a study of blood T cells in healthy people across ages. From the 5' RACE reads, TCRdb called clonotypes with MiXCR, one entry per CDR3 protein. The sample carries roughly 800,000 distinct CDR3 sequences, roughly 24% recorded once. This sample was also put to use in a study of T cells of mothers and their children.

The sequenced sample was blood. The receptors stem from a boy between 10 and 17 years old in good health. Both conserved end residues are part of each CDR3. The order of the fields is J gene, V gene, D gene, clone size, CDR3 protein, CDR3 DNA. A D gene is named only where the DNA matches it firmly. Not every row has a clone size; where given, it reads once, few, many or a size class.

TRBJ2-1,TRBV5-1,TRBD2,few,CASSSTLAGGLDEQFF,TGCGCCAGCAGCTCGACCCTAGCGGGGGGGCTTGATGAGCAGTTCTTC
TRBJ2-1,TRBV20-1,TRBD2,-,CSARKGGGGAYNEQFF,TGCAGTGCGCGAAAAGGTGGCGGGGGGGCCTACAATGAGCAGTTTTTC
TRBJ2-1,TRBV11-2,TRBD1,few,CASSSGTGEYEQFF,TGTGCCAGCAGCTCCGGGACAGGGGAATATGAGCAGTTCTTC
TRBJ1-2,TRBV12-3/TRBV12-4,-,few,CASSFSQGFPGYTF,TGTGCCAGCAGTTTTAGTCAGGGGTTTCCTGGCTACACCTTC
TRBJ2-1,TRBV15,-,-,CATSRGDRHNEQFF,TGTGCCACCAGCAGGGGAGACAGACACAATGAGCAGTTCTTC
TRBJ2-1,TRBV10-3,TRBD1,few,CAISESTGYEQFF,TGTGCCATCAGTGAGTCGACAGGGTATGAGCAGTTCTTC
TRBJ2-5,TRBV6-5,-,-,CASSYARAPGETQYF,TGTGCCAGCAGTTACGCCCGGGCCCCCGGGGAGACCCAGTACTTC
TRBJ2-1,TRBV7-2,-,-,CASSLAPSSEQFF,TGTGCCAGCAGCTTAGCCCCTAGTTCTGAGCAGTTCTTC
TRBJ2-5,TRBV20-1,-,once,CSARETGRETQYF,TGCAGTGCTAGAGAGACAGGGAGGGAGACCCAGTACTTC
TRBJ2-7,TRBV29-1,-,-,CSVEGDTYEQYF,TGCAGCGTGGAGGGTGATACCTACGAGCAGTACTTC
TRBJ2-7,TRBV5-1,TRBD2,-,CASSPDGRAYEQYF,TGCGCCAGCAGCCCAGACGGGAGGGCCTACGAGCAGTACTTC
TRBJ1-2,TRBV9,TRBD1,-,CASSQWLGQENGYTF,TGTGCCAGCAGCCAATGGTTGGGACAGGAGAATGGCTACACCTTC
TRBJ1-2,TRBV6-5,-,-,CASSEFEAGPLRYTF,TGTGCCAGCAGCGAGTTCGAAGCCGGGCCCCTTCGCTACACCTTC
TRBJ2-5,TRBV5-1,-,few,CASRGGDAETQYF,TGCGCCAGCAGAGGGGGTGATGCGGAGACCCAGTACTTC
TRBJ2-5,TRBV30,-,-,CAWSGLRGVQQETQYF,TGTGCCTGGAGTGGACTGAGGGGGGTCCAACAAGAGACCCAGTACTTC
TRBJ2-5,TRBV12-3/TRBV12-4,-,-,CASSFDLVMGTQYF,TGTGCCAGCAGTTTCGACCTAGTGATGGGGACCCAGTACTTC
TRBJ1-3,TRBV7-9,TRBD1,few,CASSLEEGAVGNTIYF,TGTGCCAGCAGCTTAGAGGAGGGGGCTGTCGGAAACACCATATATTTT
TRBJ2-3,TRBV28,-,-,CASSLGRRTDTQYF,TGTGCCAGCAGTTTAGGGCGCCGGACGGATACGCAGTATTTT
TRBJ2-7,TRBV4-1,TRBD1,-,CASSQGQGVGSEQYF,TGCGCCAGCAGCCAGGGACAGGGGGTAGGCTCCGAGCAGTACTTC
TRBJ2-3,TRBV12-3/TRBV12-4,-,few,CASRRGAGTQYF,TGTGCCAGCAGGCGCGGGGCCGGTACGCAGTATTTT